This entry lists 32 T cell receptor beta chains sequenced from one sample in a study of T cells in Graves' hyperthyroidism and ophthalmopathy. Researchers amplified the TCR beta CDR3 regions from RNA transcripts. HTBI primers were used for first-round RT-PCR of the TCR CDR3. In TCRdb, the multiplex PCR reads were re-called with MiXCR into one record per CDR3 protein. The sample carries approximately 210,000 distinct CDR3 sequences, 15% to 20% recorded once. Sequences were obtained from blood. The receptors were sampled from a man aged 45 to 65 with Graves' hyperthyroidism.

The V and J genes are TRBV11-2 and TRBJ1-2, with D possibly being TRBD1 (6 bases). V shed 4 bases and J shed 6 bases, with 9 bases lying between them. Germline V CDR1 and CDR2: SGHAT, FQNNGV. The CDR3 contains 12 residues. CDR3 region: CASSYEGDGYTF. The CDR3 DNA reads TGTGCCAGCAGCTATGAGGGGGATGGCTACACCTTC.

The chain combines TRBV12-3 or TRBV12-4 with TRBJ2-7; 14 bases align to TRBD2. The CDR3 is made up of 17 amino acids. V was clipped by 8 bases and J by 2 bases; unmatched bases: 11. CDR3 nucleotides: TGTGCCAGCGGTATCAGGACTAGCGGGAGGTCGACCTACGAGCAGTACTTC. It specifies CASGIRTSGRSTYEQYF.

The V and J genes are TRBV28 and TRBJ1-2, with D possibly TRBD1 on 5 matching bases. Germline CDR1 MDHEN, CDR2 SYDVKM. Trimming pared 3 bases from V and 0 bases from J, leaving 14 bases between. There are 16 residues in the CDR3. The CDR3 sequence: CASSFPGDRTNYGYTF. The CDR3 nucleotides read TGTGCCAGCAGTTTTCCCGGGGACCGGACTAACTATGGCTACACCTTC.

This chain's CDR3 is CASSYFSGSAYNEQFF. DNA of the CDR3: TGTGCCAGCAGTTATTTTAGCGGGAGTGCCTACAATGAGCAGTTCTTC. This sequence joins TRBV6-5 and TRBJ2-1, with 9 bases matching TRBD2. The CDR3 consists of 16 residues. From germline, CDR1 is MNHEY and CDR2 SVGAGI. Trimming at V came to 3 bases and at J to 2 bases, leaving 5 bases not matched to a gene.

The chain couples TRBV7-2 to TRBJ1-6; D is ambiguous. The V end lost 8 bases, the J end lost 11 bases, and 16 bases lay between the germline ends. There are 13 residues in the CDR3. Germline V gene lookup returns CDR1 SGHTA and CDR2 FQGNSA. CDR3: CASGEEGSAPLHF. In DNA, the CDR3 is TGTGCCAGCGGTGAAGAAGGCAGTGCACCCCTCCACTTT.

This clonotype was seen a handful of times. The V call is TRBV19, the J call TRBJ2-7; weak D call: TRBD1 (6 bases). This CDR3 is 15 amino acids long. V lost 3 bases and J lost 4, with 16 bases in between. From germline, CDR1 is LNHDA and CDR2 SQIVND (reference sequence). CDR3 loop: CASSIGQNPIYEQYF. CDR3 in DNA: TGTGCCAGTAGTATCGGACAGAACCCGATTTACGAGCAGTACTTC. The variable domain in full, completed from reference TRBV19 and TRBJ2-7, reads DGGITQSPKYLFRKEGQNVTLSCEQNLNHDAMYWYRQDPGQGLRLIYYSQIVNDFQKGDIAEGYSVSREKKESFPLTVTSAQKNPTAFYLCASSIGQNPIYEQYFGPGTRLTVT.

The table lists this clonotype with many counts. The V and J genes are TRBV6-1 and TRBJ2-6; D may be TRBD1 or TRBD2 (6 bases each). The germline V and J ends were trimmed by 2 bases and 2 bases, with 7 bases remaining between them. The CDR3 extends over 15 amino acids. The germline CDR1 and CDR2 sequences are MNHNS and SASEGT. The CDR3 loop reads CASSERGAGANVLTF. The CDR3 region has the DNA TGTGCCAGCAGTGAAAGGGGGGCTGGGGCCAACGTCCTGACTTTC.

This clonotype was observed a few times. Here the CDR3 reads CATSRSGLATDTQYF. The CDR3 nucleotides are TGTGCCACCAGCAGATCTGGACTAGCGACAGATACGCAGTATTTT. The J gene is TRBJ2-3, the V gene TRBV15; 9 positions match TRBD2. The CDR3 is 15 residues long. V lost 2 bases to trimming and J lost 3 bases; unmatched junction nucleotides: 3. Germline CDR1 is LNHNV and CDR2 is YYDKDF (reference sequence).

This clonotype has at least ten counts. The CDR3 coding sequence is TGTGCCAGCAGCCCGGCCGCCGGGACACCATCCTACGAGCAGTACTTC. Translated, it gives CASSPAAGTPSYEQYF. The rearrangement links TRBV27 to TRBJ2-7; D possibly corresponds to TRBD1 (6 bases). Trimming removed 6 bases at V and 1 base at J, with 19 bases between. The CDR3 is 16 amino acids. Germline CDR1 and CDR2: MNHEY and SMNVEV (reference sequence).

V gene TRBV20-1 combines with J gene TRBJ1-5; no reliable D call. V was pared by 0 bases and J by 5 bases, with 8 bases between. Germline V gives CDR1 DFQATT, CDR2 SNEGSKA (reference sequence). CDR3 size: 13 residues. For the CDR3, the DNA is TGCAGTGCTAGAGATAAGGGATATCAGCCCCAGCATTTT. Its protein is CSARDKGYQPQHF.

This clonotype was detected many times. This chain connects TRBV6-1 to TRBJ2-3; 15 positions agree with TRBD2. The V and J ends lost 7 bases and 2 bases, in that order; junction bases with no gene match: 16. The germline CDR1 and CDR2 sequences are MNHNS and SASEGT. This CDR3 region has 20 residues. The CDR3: CASTFRGTSGRRGSTDTQYF. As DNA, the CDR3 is TGTGCCAGCACCTTTCGGGGGACTAGCGGGAGGAGGGGGTCCACAGATACGCAGTATTTT.

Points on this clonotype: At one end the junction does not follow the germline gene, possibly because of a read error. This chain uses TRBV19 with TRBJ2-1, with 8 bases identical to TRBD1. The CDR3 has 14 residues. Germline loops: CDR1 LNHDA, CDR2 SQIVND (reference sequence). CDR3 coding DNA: TGTGCCACTAAACTCAGGGGGCTCGACAATGAGCAGTCCTTC. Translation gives CATKLRGLDNEQSF.

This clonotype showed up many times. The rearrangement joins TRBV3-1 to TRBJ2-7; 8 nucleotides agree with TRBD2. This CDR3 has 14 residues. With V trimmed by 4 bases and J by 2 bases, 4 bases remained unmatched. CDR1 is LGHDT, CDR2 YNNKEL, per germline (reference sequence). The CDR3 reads CASSLAGNAYEQYF. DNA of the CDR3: TGTGCCAGCAGCCTAGCGGGAAATGCCTACGAGCAGTACTTC.

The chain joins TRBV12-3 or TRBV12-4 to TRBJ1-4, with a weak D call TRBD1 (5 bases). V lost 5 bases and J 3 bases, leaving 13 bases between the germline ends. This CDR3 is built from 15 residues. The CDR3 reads CASSLRGTSNEKLFF. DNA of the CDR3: TGTGCCAGCAGTCTCCGCGGGACTTCTAATGAAAAACTGTTTTTT.

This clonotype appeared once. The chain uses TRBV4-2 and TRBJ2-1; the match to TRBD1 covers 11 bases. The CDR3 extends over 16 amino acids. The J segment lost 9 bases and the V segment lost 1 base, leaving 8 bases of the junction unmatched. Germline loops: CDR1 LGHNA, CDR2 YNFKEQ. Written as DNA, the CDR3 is TGTGCCAGCAGCCAAGGTGGGACAGGGGGTCTTGGTGAGCAGTTCTTC. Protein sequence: CASSQGGTGGLGEQFF.

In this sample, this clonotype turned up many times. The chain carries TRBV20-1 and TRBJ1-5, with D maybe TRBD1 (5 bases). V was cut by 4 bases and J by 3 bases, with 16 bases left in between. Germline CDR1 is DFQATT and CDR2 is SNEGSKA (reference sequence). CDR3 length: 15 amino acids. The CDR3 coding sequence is TGCAGTGCTACGACGCCCGGGGCGTTCAATCAGCCCCAGCATTTT. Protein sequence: CSATTPGAFNQPQHF.

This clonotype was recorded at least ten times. The CDR3 is CASSLDNQLDTQYF. The CDR3 DNA reads TGTGCCAGCAGTTTGGATAACCAGCTAGATACGCAGTATTTT. The chain couples TRBV27 to TRBJ2-3; the D is unclear. This CDR3 is built from 14 residues. Trimming cost V 3 bases and J 5 bases, with 12 bases left between them. Germline lookup yields CDR1 MNHEY and CDR2 SMNVEV (reference sequence).

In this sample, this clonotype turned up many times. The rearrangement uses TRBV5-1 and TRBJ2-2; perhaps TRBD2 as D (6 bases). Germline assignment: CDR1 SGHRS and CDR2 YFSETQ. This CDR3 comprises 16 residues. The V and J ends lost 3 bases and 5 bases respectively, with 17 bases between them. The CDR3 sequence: CASSSPGLRGTGELFF. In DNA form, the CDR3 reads TGCGCCAGCAGCTCGCCGGGACTCCGGGGAACCGGGGAGCTGTTTTTT.

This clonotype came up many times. The CDR3, as DNA: TGTGCCAGCATCCCGGGGGGTGGCGGGAACTACAATGAGCAGTTCTTC. Translating it yields CASIPGGGGNYNEQFF. The genes are TRBV28 and TRBJ2-1; 7 bases match TRBD2. The V segment lost 7 bases and the J segment 3 bases; nucleotides outside the gene matches: 12. Germline assignment: CDR1 MDHEN and CDR2 SYDVKM. The CDR3 loop spans 16 amino acids.

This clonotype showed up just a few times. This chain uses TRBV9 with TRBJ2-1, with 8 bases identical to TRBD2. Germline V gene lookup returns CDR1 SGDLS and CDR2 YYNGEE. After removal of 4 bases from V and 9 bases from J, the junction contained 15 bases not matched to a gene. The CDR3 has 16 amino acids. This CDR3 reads CASSPQGSGNIGEQFF. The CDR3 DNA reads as TGTGCCAGCAGCCCCCAGGGTAGCGGGAATATTGGTGAGCAGTTCTTC.

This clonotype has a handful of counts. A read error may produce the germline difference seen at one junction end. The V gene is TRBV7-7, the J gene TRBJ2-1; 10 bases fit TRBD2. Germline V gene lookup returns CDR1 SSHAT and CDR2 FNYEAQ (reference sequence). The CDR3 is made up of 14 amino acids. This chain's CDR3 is CASSLTGTSDEQFF. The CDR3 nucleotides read TGTGCTAGCAGCTTAACCGGGACTAGCGATGAGCAGTTCTTC.

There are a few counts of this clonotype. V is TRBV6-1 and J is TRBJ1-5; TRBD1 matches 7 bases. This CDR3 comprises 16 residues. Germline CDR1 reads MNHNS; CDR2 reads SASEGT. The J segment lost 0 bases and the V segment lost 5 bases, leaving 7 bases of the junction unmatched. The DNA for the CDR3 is TGTGCCAGCAGTCCCCTTGCAGGGGGTAGCAATCAGCCCCAGCATTTT. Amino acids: CASSPLAGGSNQPQHF.

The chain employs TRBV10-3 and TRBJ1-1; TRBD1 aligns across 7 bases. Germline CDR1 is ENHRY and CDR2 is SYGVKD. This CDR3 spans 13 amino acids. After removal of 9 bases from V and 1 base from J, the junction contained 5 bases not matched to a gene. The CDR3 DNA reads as TGTGCCATGACAGGGACAGCGAACACTGAAGCTTTCTTT. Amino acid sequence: CAMTGTANTEAFF.

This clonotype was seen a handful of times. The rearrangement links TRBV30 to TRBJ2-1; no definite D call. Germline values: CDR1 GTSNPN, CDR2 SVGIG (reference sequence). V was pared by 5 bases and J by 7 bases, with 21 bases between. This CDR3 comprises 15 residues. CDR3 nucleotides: TGTGCCTGGGAAGAAGGCTTCTCGGAGTGGAATGAGCAGTTCTTC. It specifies CAWEEGFSEWNEQFF.

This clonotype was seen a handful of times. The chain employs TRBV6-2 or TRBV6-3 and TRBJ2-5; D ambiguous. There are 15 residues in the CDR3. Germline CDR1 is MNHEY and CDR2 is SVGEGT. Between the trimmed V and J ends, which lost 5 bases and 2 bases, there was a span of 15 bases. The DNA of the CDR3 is TGTGCCAGCAGTCGACGATTCGGACCACAAGAGACCCAGTACTTC. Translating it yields CASSRRFGPQETQYF.

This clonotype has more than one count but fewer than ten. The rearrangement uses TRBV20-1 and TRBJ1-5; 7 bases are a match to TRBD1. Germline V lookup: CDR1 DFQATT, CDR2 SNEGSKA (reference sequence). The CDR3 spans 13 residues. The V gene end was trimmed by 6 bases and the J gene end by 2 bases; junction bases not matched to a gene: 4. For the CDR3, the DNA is TGCAGTGCCGGGGGGACAGGCAATCAGCCCCAGCATTTT. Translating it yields CSAGGTGNQPQHF.

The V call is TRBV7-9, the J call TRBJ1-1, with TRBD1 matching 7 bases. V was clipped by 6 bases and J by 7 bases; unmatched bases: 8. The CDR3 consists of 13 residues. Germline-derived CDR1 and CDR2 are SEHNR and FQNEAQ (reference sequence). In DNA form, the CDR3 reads TGTGCCAGCAGAGAGACAGGGTTGGGTGAAGCTTTCTTT. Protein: CASRETGLGEAFF.

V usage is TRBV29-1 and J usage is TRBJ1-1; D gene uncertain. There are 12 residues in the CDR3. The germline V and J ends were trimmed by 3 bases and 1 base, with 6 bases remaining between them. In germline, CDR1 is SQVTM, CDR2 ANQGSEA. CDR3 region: CSVEVSNTEAFF. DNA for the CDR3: TGCAGCGTTGAGGTATCGAACACTGAAGCTTTCTTT.

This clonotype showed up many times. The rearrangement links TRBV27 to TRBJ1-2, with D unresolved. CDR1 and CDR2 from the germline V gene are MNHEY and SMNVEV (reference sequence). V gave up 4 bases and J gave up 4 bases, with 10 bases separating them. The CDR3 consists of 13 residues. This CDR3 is CASSSDGGYGYTF. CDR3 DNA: TGTGCCAGCAGTTCCGACGGCGGCTATGGCTACACCTTC.

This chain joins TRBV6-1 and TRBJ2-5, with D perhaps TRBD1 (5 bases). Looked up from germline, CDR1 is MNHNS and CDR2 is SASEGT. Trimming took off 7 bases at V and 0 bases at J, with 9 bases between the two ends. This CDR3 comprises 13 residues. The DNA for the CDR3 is TGTGCCAGCACCAAGACAGACCAAGAGACCCAGTACTTC. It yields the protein CASTKTDQETQYF.

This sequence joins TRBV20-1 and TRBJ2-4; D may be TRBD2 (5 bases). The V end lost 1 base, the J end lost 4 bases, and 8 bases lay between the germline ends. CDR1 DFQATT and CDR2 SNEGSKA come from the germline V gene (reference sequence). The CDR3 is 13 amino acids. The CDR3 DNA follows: TGCAGTGCTAGAGGGCCGGGAAAAAACATTCAGTACTTC. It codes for CSARGPGKNIQYF.

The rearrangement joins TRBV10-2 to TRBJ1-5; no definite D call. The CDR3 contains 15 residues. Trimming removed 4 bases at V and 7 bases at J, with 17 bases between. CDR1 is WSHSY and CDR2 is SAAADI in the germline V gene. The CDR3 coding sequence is TGCGCCAGCAGTGGAGGGCACGAGATATGGCAGCCCCAGCATTTT. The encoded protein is CASSGGHEIWQPQHF.